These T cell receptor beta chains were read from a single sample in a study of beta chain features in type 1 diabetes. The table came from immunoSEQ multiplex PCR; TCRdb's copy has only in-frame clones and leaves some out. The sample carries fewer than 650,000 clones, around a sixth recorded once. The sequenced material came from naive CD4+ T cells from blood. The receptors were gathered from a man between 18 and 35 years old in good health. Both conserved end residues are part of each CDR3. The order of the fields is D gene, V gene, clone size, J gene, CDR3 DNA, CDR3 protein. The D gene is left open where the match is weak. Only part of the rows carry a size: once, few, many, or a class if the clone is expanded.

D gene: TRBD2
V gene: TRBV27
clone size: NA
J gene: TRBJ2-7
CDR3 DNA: TGTGCCAGCAGTTTATCGGCTTTTTGGGGGACTAGCGACGAGCAGTACTTC
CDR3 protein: CASSLSAFWGTSDEQYF

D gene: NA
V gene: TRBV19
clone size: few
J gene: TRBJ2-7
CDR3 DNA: TGTGCCAGCAGCGATTACTACGAGCAGTACTTC
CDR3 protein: CASSDYYEQYF

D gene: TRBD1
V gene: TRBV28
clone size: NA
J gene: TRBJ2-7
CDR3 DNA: TGTGCCAGCAGCCCACCGGACAGGGAGTCTGACGAGCAGTACTTC
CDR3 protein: CASSPPDRESDEQYF

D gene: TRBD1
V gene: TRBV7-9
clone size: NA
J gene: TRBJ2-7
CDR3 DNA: TGTGCCAGCAGCTCGGACAGGGCAGGGTACGAGCAGTACTTC
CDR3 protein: CASSSDRAGYEQYF

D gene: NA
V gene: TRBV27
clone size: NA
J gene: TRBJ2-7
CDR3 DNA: TGTGCCAGCAGCCTCCGGGACAACTCCTACGAGCAGTACTTC
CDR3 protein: CASSLRDNSYEQYF

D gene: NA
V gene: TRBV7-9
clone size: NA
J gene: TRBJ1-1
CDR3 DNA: TGTGCCAGCAGATCGGACAGCAACACTGAAGCTTTCTTT
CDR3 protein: CASRSDSNTEAFF

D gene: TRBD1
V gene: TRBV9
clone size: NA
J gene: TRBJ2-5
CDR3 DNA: TGTGCCAGCAGCGTGACGGGACAGGGATACGAGACCCAGTACTTC
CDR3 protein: CASSVTGQGYETQYF

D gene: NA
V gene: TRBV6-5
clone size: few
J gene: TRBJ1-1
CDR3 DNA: TGTGCCAGCCGATGGGGCCCTGGCATTGGTGAAGCTTTCTTT
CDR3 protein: CASRWGPGIGEAFF

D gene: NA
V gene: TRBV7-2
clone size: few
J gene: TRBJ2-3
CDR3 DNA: TGTGCCAGCAGCCCTCGGGATACGCAGTATTTT
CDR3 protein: CASSPRDTQYF

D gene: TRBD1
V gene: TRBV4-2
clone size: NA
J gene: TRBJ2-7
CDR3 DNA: TGTGCCAGCAGCCACGACAGGGGGCTCAGCTCCTACGAGCAGTACTTC
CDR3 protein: CASSHDRGLSSYEQYF

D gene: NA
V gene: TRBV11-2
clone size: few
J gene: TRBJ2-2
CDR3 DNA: TGTGCCAGCAGCTTAGGAACTTTCGGGGAGCTGTTTTTT
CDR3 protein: CASSLGTFGELFF

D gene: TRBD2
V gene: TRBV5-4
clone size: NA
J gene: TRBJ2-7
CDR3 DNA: TGTGCCAGCAGCTACCCCGGGACTAGCTCCTACGAGCAGTACTTC
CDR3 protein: CASSYPGTSSYEQYF

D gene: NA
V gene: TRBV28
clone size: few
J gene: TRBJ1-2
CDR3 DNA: TGTGCCAGCAGTCCACGGACAGACTACAGCGGCTACACCTTC
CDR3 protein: CASSPRTDYSGYTF

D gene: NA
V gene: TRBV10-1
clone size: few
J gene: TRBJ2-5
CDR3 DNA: TGCGCCAGCAGTCGGGACATAAAAGAGACCCAGTACTTC
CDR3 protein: CASSRDIKETQYF

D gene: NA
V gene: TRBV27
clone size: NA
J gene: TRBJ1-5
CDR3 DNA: TGTGCCAGCAGAGGCAAGGGGTACCCGTGGGGCAATCAGCCCCAGCATTTT
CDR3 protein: CASRGKGYPWGNQPQHF

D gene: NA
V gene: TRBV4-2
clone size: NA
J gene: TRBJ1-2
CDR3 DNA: TGTGCCAGCAGCCAAGATCTGGGGCAGGCCTACTATGGCTACACCTTC
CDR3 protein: CASSQDLGQAYYGYTF

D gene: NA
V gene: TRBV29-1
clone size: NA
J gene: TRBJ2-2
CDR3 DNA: TGCAGCGTGACGTACACCGGGGAGCTGTTTTTT
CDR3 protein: CSVTYTGELFF

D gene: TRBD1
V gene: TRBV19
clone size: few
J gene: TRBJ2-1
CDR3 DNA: TGTGCCAGTAGCCCAAACCAGAGGGGGCTTACCCAGTTCTTC
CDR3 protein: CASSPNQRGLTQFF

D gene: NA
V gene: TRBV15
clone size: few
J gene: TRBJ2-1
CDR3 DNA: TGTGCCACCAGCCCTACCGGGACACGGGATGAGGAGCAGTTCTTC
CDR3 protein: CATSPTGTRDEEQFF

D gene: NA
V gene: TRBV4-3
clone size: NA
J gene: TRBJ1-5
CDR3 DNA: TGCGCCAGCAGCCAAGGGAGGGGGTTAAATCAGCCCCAGCATTTT
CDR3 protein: CASSQGRGLNQPQHF

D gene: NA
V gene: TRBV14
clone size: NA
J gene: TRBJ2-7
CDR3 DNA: TGTGCCAGCAGCCGGGACAGAGCCGGGGGCAAGGGAGCGTACTTC
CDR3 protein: CASSRDRAGGKGAYF

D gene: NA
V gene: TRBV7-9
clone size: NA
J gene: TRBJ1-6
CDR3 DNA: TGTGCCAGCAGTCCCCTCACGAGGGGGTTTTTTTTGTCACCCCTCCACTTT
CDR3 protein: CASSPLTRGFFLSPLHF

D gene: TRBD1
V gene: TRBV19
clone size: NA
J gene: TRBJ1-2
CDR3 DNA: TGTGCCGGGTCAGACAGGGGGCGGAGTGGCTACACCTTC
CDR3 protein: CAGSDRGRSGYTF